This TCR beta chain was identified in a study of blood T cell repertoires in COVID-19. Study summary: Sample material is recorded as cDNA or gDNA derived from T cells, B-cell-depleted T cells, or PBMCs.

Study processing details: Quantification of nucleated cells was approximated via reference gene primer amplification. Repertoires were generated with immunoSEQ multiplex PCR, while TCRdb's copy carries only in-frame clones and drops some. V and J calls and clone size are copied from that table; D and trimming were computed from the DNA. Of around 390,000 clones in the sample, 85% to 90% were seen once. Germline V gene data show CDR1 as SGHTA and CDR2 as FQGNSA. V lost 5 bases and J lost 4; bases outside the gene matches: 3. The CDR3 is 14 residues long. This sequence originates from a woman between 45 and 60 years old who had recovered from COVID-19. The material sequenced was PBMCs or T cells enriched from blood (not recorded which). V is TRBV7-2 and J is TRBJ1-1, with 11 positions matching TRBD1. The CDR3 DNA follows: TGTGCCAGCAGCGGGGGGACAGGGGGCACTGAAGCTTTCTTT. It codes for CASSGGTGGTEAFF.